Listed below are T cell receptor beta chains from one sample, sequenced in a study of circulating CD8 cells and anti-PD-1 response in melanoma. TCRdb independently ran MiXCR on the reads; one entry per CDR3 protein. This table has about 530 distinct CDR3 sequences, 5% appearing once. The sequencing used CD8+ T cells from PBMCs, collected at baseline or after one month of anti-PD-1 therapy (not recorded which). All receptors derive from a human donor with melanoma. CDR3s include the opening cysteine and the closing phenylalanine or tryptophan. A D gene is named only where the DNA matches it firmly. Expanded clones are given a class, and other clones once, few, many or no size at all.

D	J	size	V	DNA	CDR3
.	TRBJ1-1	.	TRBV19	TGTGCCAGTAGTATATACGCACGAGGGCTGAAAACTGAAGCTTTCTTT	CASSIYARGLKTEAFF
TRBD2	TRBJ2-1	large	TRBV29-1	TGCAGCGTTGGGGCTACACTAGCGGGAGAGGTCCACAATGAGCAGTTCTTC	CSVGATLAGEVHNEQFF
.	TRBJ2-5	medium-sized	TRBV20-1	TGCAGTGCTCGGTACTATGAAATATACGGGGAGGAGACCCAGTACTTC	CSARYYEIYGEETQYF
.	TRBJ1-1	large	TRBV19	TGTGCCAGTAGTATCTCTGGCGGGACTGAAGTTTTCTTT	CASSISGGTEVFF
.	TRBJ2-1	medium-sized	TRBV27	TGTGCCAGCAGTTTAGGCGCTGAGCAGTTCTTC	CASSLGAEQFF
TRBD2	TRBJ2-1	medium-sized	TRBV7-2	TGTGCCAGCAGCGGGGGAGGGTACAATGAGCAGTTCTTC	CASSGGGYNEQFF
.	TRBJ1-1	large	TRBV27	TGTGCCAGCAGTCCGGCGGGGGCCACTGAAGCTTTCTTT	CASSPAGATEAFF
TRBD1	TRBJ2-7	large	TRBV4-3	TGCGCCAGCAGCCAGTCCCTCCGGGACAGCTTCTACGAGCAGTACTTC	CASSQSLRDSFYEQYF
.	TRBJ2-7	medium-sized	TRBV28	TGTGCCAGCAGTTTCGGACAGTTAGATAGCGCGGCTAGAGTCGAGCAGTACTTC	CASSFGQLDSAARVEQYF
.	TRBJ1-1	large	TRBV21-1	TGTGCCAGCAGTGGTCAACAGGGGGAGAACACTGAAGCTTTCTTT	CASSGQQGENTEAFF
TRBD1	TRBJ2-7	.	TRBV27	TGTGCCAGCAGAGGTGGGACAGGGGCTTCCTACGAGCAGTACTTC	CASRGGTGASYEQYF
.	TRBJ1-5	medium-sized	TRBV28	TGTGCCAGCAGTTTACAAGCGGAAGATCAGCCCCAGCATTTT	CASSLQAEDQPQHF
.	TRBJ2-1	large	TRBV27	TGTGCCAGCAGCGCCCTAGCGTCGGGCAATGAGCAGTTCTTC	CASSALASGNEQFF
.	TRBJ1-6	.	TRBV7-2	TGTGCCAGCAGCCCTAGGGTAGGGCAGGGGTATCCAAATCCACCCCTCCACTTT	CASSPRVGQGYPNPPLHF
.	TRBJ2-1	large	TRBV29-1	TGCAGCGTTACGCTGACAACGGGGCAGTTCTTC	CSVTLTTGQFF
TRBD2	TRBJ2-1	medium-sized	TRBV7-8	TGTGCCAGCAGGCTAGCGGCCAATGAGCAGTTCTTC	CASRLAANEQFF
.	TRBJ2-5	large	TRBV6-6	TGTGCCAGCAGTGACGAGGGGAAGACCCAGTACTTC	CASSDEGKTQYF
.	TRBJ2-7	medium-sized	TRBV29-1	TGCAGCGTTGATCCGGCGGACGAGCAGTACTTC	CSVDPADEQYF
TRBD1	TRBJ1-5	large	TRBV24-1	TGTGCCACCAGTGACCCCGGGACAGGGTATGGCAATCAGCCCCAGCATTTT	CATSDPGTGYGNQPQHF
.	TRBJ2-2	few	TRBV7-2	TGTGCCAGCAGCTTAGTGGGGGCCGGGGAGCTGTTTTTT	CASSLVGAGELFF
.	TRBJ1-2	large	TRBV27	TGTGCCAGCAGTTTGGGGTCCACCTTGCAATATGGCTACACCTTC	CASSLGSTLQYGYTF
.	TRBJ2-7	.	TRBV2	TGTGCCAGCGGGCGGGACACCCTGACCAACGAGCAGTACTTC	CASGRDTLTNEQYF
TRBD1	TRBJ1-2	medium-sized	TRBV13	TGTGCCAGCAGCTTACGACAGGGGAACTATGGCTACACCTTC	CASSLRQGNYGYTF
.	TRBJ2-3	large	TRBV4-1	TGCGCCAGCAGCCAAACACAGTTCGCAGATACGCAGTATTTT	CASSQTQFADTQYF
.	TRBJ2-1	medium-sized	TRBV19	TGTGCCAGTACCACTCTGGGGGCCAATGAGCAGTTCTTC	CASTTLGANEQFF
.	TRBJ2-7	large	TRBV5-1	TGCGCCAGCAGCTTGGGTCGAGAAACCTACGAGCAGTACTTC	CASSLGRETYEQYF
TRBD1	TRBJ1-3	medium-sized	TRBV20-1	TGCAGTGCTGCCCCAGGGGGAACTGGAAACACCATATATTTT	CSAAPGGTGNTIYF
TRBD2	TRBJ2-7	.	TRBV5-4	TGTGCCAGCAGCTTGGGACTAGCGGGGGAGCAGTACTTC	CASSLGLAGEQYF
.	TRBJ2-4	medium-sized	TRBV28	TGTGCCAGCAGTTTATTACAGGGAGACAAAAACATTCAGTACTTC	CASSLLQGDKNIQYF
.	TRBJ2-5	medium-sized	TRBV28	TGTGCCAGCAGTTCACCCCAGGAGGGGGGGGTCCAAGAGACCCAGTACTTC	CASSSPQEGGVQETQYF
.	TRBJ2-1	large	TRBV29-1	TGCAGCGTTGAAATGCCAGGTCCTTACAATGAGCAGTTCTTC	CSVEMPGPYNEQFF
.	TRBJ2-1	large	TRBV29-1	TGCAGCGTTGGACGCGCGTTACGCAATGAGCAGTTCTTC	CSVGRALRNEQFF
.	TRBJ2-7	large	TRBV4-3	TGCGCCAGCAGCCAAGAGGTTCGGCAGGGCTACGAGCAGTACTTC	CASSQEVRQGYEQYF
TRBD2	TRBJ2-1	large	TRBV4-2	TGTGCCAGCAGCCAAGGTCCGGTGGCAGTGCCCGGGACTAGCGTGCACAATGAGCAGTTCTTC	CASSQGPVAVPGTSVHNEQFF